This T cell receptor (beta chain) was captured in a study of cytomegalovirus exposure and HLA in healthy donors. CDR3 length: 14 amino acids. Germline lookup yields CDR1 MNHEY and CDR2 SVGAGI. Trimming cost V 10 bases and J 6 bases; bases outside gene matches: 4. Amplification used 60 Vbeta primers and 13 Jbeta primers. TCRdb's copy holds only in-frame clones and misses some; the assay was immunoSEQ multiplex PCR. This listing includes tens of thousands of clones. There were likely unrecorded immune exposures, though donors were nominally healthy when sampled. The chain employs TRBV6-5 and TRBJ2-2; 14 bases are a match to TRBD2. The source material was PBMCs. The clonotype comes from a man aged 40-49 years in good health and CMV-seropositive. CDR3 bases: TGTGCCACCCGACTAGCGGGAGGGGCCGGGGAGCTGTTTTTT. Translation gives CATRLAGGAGELFF.